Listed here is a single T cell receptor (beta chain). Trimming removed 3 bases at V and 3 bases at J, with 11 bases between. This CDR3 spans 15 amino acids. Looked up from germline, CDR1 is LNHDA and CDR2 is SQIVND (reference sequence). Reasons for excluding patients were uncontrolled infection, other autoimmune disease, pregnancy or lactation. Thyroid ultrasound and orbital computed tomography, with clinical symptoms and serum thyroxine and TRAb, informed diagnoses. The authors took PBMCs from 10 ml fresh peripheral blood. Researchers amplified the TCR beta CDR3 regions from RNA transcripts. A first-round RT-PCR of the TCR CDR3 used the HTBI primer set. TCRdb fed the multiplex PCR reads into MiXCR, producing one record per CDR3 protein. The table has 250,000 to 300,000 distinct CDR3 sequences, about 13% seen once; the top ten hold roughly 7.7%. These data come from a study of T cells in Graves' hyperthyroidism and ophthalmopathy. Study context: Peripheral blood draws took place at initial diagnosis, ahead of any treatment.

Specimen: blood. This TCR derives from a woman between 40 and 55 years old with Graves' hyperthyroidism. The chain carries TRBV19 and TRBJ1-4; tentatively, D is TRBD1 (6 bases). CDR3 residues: CASSIGRGANEKLFF. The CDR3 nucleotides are TGTGCCAGTAGTATCGGCAGGGGAGCTAATGAAAAACTGTTTTTT.